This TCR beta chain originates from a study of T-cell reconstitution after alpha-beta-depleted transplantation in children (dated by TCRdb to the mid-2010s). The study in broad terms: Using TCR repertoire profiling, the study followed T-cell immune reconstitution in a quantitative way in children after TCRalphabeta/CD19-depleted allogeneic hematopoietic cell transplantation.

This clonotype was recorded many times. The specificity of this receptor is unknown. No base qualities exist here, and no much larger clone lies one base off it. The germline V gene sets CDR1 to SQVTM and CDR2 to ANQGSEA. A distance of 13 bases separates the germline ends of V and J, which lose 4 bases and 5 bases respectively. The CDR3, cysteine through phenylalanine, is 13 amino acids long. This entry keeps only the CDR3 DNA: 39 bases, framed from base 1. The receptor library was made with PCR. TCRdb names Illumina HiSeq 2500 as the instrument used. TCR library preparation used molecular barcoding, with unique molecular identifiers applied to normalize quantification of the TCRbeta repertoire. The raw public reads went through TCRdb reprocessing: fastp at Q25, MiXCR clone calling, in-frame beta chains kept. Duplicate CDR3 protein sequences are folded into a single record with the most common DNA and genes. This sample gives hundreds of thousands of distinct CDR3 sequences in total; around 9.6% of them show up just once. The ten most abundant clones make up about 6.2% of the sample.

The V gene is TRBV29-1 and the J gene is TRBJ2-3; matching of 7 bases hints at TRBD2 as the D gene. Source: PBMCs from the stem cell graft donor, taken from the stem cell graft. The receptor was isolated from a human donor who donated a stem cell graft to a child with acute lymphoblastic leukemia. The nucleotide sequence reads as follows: TGCAGCGTTGCAGGGGCGGGGGTAGATACGCAGTATTTT. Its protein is CSVAGAGVDTQYF.